This T cell receptor (beta chain) was recorded in a study of blood T cell repertoires in COVID-19. At the level of the study: COVID-19 samples from acute and convalescent phases originated in the United States, Italy and Spain. In each case, the material was cDNA or gDNA derived from T cells, B-cell-depleted T cells, or PBMCs.

The repertoire was sequenced with immunoSEQ multiplex PCR; TCRdb's copy has only in-frame clones and lacks some. The sample shows fewer than 250,000 clones, about nine tenths of them seen only once. Per the germline V gene, CDR1 is SGHDN and CDR2 is FVKESK. The CDR3 totals 15 residues. V lost 4 bases and J lost 6, with 19 bases in between. Sequences were obtained from peripheral blood. The rearrangement links TRBV14 to TRBJ2-7; D not certain. The TCR sequence derives from a woman in her forties or fifties with acute or convalescent COVID-19. The CDR3 spells CASSPRLGERPEQYF. The CDR3 nucleotides are TGTGCCAGCAGCCCCCGGCTGGGCGAAAGACCCGAGCAGTACTTC.